Reported below is one T cell receptor (beta chain). Which antigen it targets is not known. The input lacks base qualities; no much larger clone sits a single base away. This sample was taken from a study of blood T cell repertoires in COVID-19 (dated by TCRdb to 2020 to 2021). Regarding the study in general: The collaborator samples originated in the United States, Italy and Spain and spanned the acute and convalescent phases of COVID-19. The prospective study material was composed of cDNA or gDNA derived from T cells, B-cell-depleted T cells, or PBMCs. The dataset comprised deeply sampled blood TCRbeta repertoires from subjects exposed to, actively infected with, or recovered from COVID-19. A freely available public database, intended as a resource for researchers studying the immune response to SARS-CoV-2, is where the repertoires were released. The samples were drawn from the first 160 participants of the ongoing ImmuneRACE study and from over a thousand subjects provided by 6 global collaborators. The sample metadata nearly always contained a de-identified subject ID, COVID-19 status, age in years and sex. Where available, HLA class I and class II types were obtained from metadata supplied by the sample provider rather than from assay-based typing.

The research as a whole found: The quantity of clinical and demographic metadata differed by source and by participant and was supplied without curation.

The immunoSEQ Assay, a bias-controlled multiplex PCR, was used to amplify TCRbeta CDR3 regions from genomic DNA. The authors' pipeline ran thus. The number of nucleated cells in each sample was estimated by amplification of reference gene primers within the assay. To quantify the absolute abundance of each unique TCRbeta CDR3 rearrangement, sequence reads were collapsed and filtered. For each sample, productive Simpson clonality was calculated as the square root of Simpson's diversity index over productive rearrangements. In TCRdb, the immuneACCESS table is reduced to in-frame sequences with V and J assigned. These tables do not hold every clone; where another copy was compared, an unresolved V gene accounts for under half, and the others remain unexplained. V and J calls plus clone size are reproduced from that table; the DNA served to infer D and trimming. For this sample the table gives 150,000 or so clones, of which around 82% were detected only once. The ten biggest clones cover around 7% of the sample.

Spanning cysteine to phenylalanine, the CDR3 consists of 13 amino acids. The DNA shown is the 39-base CDR3, in frame from base 1. The CDR1 and CDR2 encoded by the germline V gene are MNHEY and SVGAGI. Trimming removed 8 bases from V and 5 bases from J, leaving 13 bases between the germline ends. At one collaborating source in Seattle, patients were enrolled during active infection and were followed longitudinally through the course of disease. Each collaborating institution followed its own protocols to collect whole blood in K2EDTA tubes. Collaborator samples were shipped for TCRbeta analysis as frozen whole blood, isolated PBMCs, or DNA extracted from either sample type.

The TCR sequence derives from a middle-aged woman with COVID-19, enrolled during active disease. The specimen sequenced was peripheral blood. The chain was built from TRBV6-5 and TRBJ1-5; no D gene is confidently identified. Here is the DNA: TGTGCCAGCGGCCGACTAGGGTATCAGCCCCAGCATTTT. Its translation is CASGRLGYQPQHF.